The present entry profiles one T cell receptor beta chain with its context. This sample is part of a study of T cell changes during pregnancy in multiple sclerosis. The assay was immunoSEQ multiplex PCR, and TCRdb's table has in-frame clones only and misses some. The sample has 40,000 to 45,000 clones; around 90% are singletons. After removal of 4 bases from V and 6 bases from J, the junction contained 14 bases not matched to a gene. Germline CDR1 is SGHRS and CDR2 is YFSETQ. The length of the CDR3 is 16 residues. This specimen was CD4+ T cells from peripheral blood mononuclear cells, taken in the first trimester of pregnancy. The source of this sequence is a female donor with multiple sclerosis, enrolled in a pregnancy study. The V gene is TRBV5-1, the J gene TRBJ2-5; 8 bases match TRBD1. CDR3 residues: CASSPAGGQAAKTQYF. The CDR3 region has the DNA TGCGCCAGCAGCCCCGCAGGGGGACAGGCGGCGAAGACCCAGTACTTC.